What follows are 11 T cell receptor beta chains derived from one specimen sequenced in a study of blood T cell repertoires in COVID-19 (dated by TCRdb to 2018 to 2021). Libraries came from the immunoSEQ multiplex PCR assay. The clones in this table, taken by TCRdb from immuneACCESS, are in-frame only. Not every clone is retained; where verified, under half of the shortfall comes from an unresolved V gene, and the cause of the rest is unknown. This sample has about 400,000 clones in its table, and roughly 85% of those were observed once. The ten largest make up about 2.1% of the sample. The sequenced material came from PBMCs or T cells enriched from blood (not recorded which). The receptors shown here come from a woman aged 18-29 years with acute COVID-19.

This rearrangement joins TRBV25-1 to TRBJ1-2; 9 bases agree with TRBD1. The germline V gene encodes CDR1 MGHDK and CDR2 SYGVNS. The CDR3 runs to 16 residues. V trimming: 5 bases; J trimming: 0 bases; junction bases outside the gene matches: 7. CDR3 in DNA: TGTGCCAGCAGTAAGGACAGGGGCGCATCTAACTATGGCTACACCTTC. Protein product: CASSKDRGASNYGYTF.

The chain carries TRBV3-1 (or the pseudogene TRBV3-2) and TRBJ2-7, with 11 bases aligning to TRBD1. The CDR3 is 14 amino acids. The J segment lost 5 bases and the V segment lost 5 bases, leaving 5 bases of the junction unmatched. The V gene's germline CDR1 is LGHDT and CDR2 YNNKEL (reference sequence). CDR3 region: CASSYRDRGNEQYF. The CDR3 DNA is TGTGCCAGCAGCTACCGGGACAGGGGGAACGAGCAGTACTTC.

The rearrangement links TRBV3-1 (or the pseudogene TRBV3-2) to TRBJ2-5; possible D gene TRBD2, 6 bases. V was shortened by 8 bases and J by 3 bases, with 16 bases between the two germline ends. CDR3 size: 14 residues. The germline gives CDR1 LGHDT, CDR2 YNNKEL (reference sequence). In DNA form, the CDR3 reads TGTGCCAGCGCCGTATTGGGCGGGGAAGAGACCCAGTACTTC. Amino acids: CASAVLGGEETQYF.

This clone showed up just once. The rearrangement uses TRBV11-2 and TRBJ2-1, with 10 bases fitting TRBD2. This CDR3 contains 14 residues. V dropped 3 bases and J dropped 6; count of bases not matched to a gene: 2. Germline V CDR1 and CDR2: SGHAT, FQNNGV. The CDR3 sequence is CASSFSSGSNEQFF. The CDR3 DNA sequence: TGTGCCAGCAGCTTTTCTAGCGGGAGCAATGAGCAGTTCTTC.

This chain joins TRBV19 and TRBJ1-1, with 8 bases fitting TRBD1. V lost 7 bases, J lost 1 base, and 5 bases stayed unmatched. Germline loops: CDR1 LNHDA, CDR2 SQIVND (reference sequence). This CDR3 comprises 14 residues. The CDR3 here is CASNGQGRNTEAFF. As DNA, the CDR3 is TGTGCCAGTAACGGACAGGGCAGGAACACTGAAGCTTTCTTT.

The chain employs TRBV28 and TRBJ1-5; TRBD1 agrees at 8 bases. The CDR3 length is 16 residues. The germline V gene encodes CDR1 MDHEN and CDR2 SYDVKM. The trim removed 5 bases at V and 2 bases at J, leaving 8 bases unmatched. The CDR3, as DNA: TGTGCCAGCAGTGAGGGAGGACAGGGACGCAATCAGCCCCAGCATTTT. Protein sequence: CASSEGGQGRNQPQHF.

This clone has a single count. The chain couples TRBV7-9 to TRBJ2-7; no clear D. V lost 5 bases, J lost 2 bases, and 13 bases lay in between. The CDR3 runs to 14 residues. Germline-derived CDR1 and CDR2 are SEHNR and FQNEAQ (reference sequence). Here the CDR3 reads CASSPTAGTYEQYF. CDR3 nucleotide sequence: TGTGCCAGCAGCCCAACAGCTGGCACCTACGAGCAGTACTTC.

J is TRBJ2-5 and V is TRBV9; possible D gene TRBD1, 5 bases. The CDR3 covers 14 residues. V gave up 0 bases and J gave up 5 bases, with 11 bases separating them. Per germline, CDR1 SGDLS and CDR2 YYNGEE. CDR3 coding DNA: TGTGCCAGCAGCGTAGCTACAGGTCCGGAGACCCAGTACTTC. Translating gives CASSVATGPETQYF.

This clone was detected once. V gene TRBV19 combines with J gene TRBJ1-3, with a possible D match to TRBD1 (5 bases). The V and J ends lost 5 bases and 0 bases respectively, with 11 bases between them. CDR3 length equals 15 residues. Germline values: CDR1 LNHDA, CDR2 SQIVND (reference sequence). DNA for the CDR3: TGTGCCAGTAGTCTGACAGATTTCTCTGGAAACACCATATATTTT. It is translated as CASSLTDFSGNTIYF.

In this sample, this clone turned up once. CDR3 in amino acids: CASSQFILGYEQYF. The CDR3, as DNA: TGTGCCAGCAGCCAGTTTATTCTAGGCTACGAGCAGTACTTC. The chain has TRBV6-5 and TRBJ2-7; D is ambiguous. Germline V gene lookup returns CDR1 MNHEY and CDR2 SVGAGI. The V end lost 6 bases, the J end lost 3 bases, and 15 bases lay between the germline ends. This CDR3 is 14 amino acids long.

The gene calls are TRBV21-1 and TRBJ2-1; the D segment call TRBD1 is taken from the table without a DNA check. TRBV21-1 is an annotated pseudogene. This CDR3 spans 12 amino acids. CDR3 amino acids: CASSNRGDEQFF. The CDR3 coding sequence is TGTGCCAGCAGCAACAGGGGCGATGAGCAGTTCTTC.